The 10 T cell receptor beta chains below were found in one sample sequenced in a study of blood T cell repertoires in COVID-19. Sequencing was performed with immunoSEQ multiplex PCR; in TCRdb, only in-frame clones are kept and a portion is missing. The sample lists 150,000 to 200,000 clones, around four fifths seen once, with around 8% in the top ten. The sequenced sample consisted of peripheral blood. All receptors derive from a woman between 65 and 79 years old with COVID-19, enrolled during active disease.

In its sample, this clone was seen once. V and J are TRBV6-6 and TRBJ1-5; the D gene is possibly TRBD1 (6 bases). The CDR3 consists of 13 residues. The V gene's germline CDR1 is MNHNY and CDR2 SVGAGI (reference sequence). The V end lost 6 bases, the J end lost 6 bases, and 12 bases lay between the germline ends. The CDR3 region has the DNA TGTGCCAGCAGATCACAGGGATCTCAGCCCCAGCATTTT. Its translation: CASRSQGSQPQHF.

V and J are TRBV19 and TRBJ1-6, with D uncertain. The CDR3 contains 15 residues. V was cut by 3 bases and J by 3 bases, with 9 bases left in between. From germline, CDR1 is LNHDA and CDR2 SQIVND (reference sequence). The CDR3 DNA is TGTGCCAGTAGTATGAATAGCGGCTATAATTCACCCCTCCACTTT. As protein: CASSMNSGYNSPLHF.

This clone was recorded at least ten times. The gene calls are TRBV7-6 and TRBJ2-3; possible D gene TRBD2, 5 bases. This CDR3 comprises 15 residues. Germline lookup yields CDR1 SGHVS and CDR2 FNYEAQ. V was trimmed by 1 base and J by 6 bases, leaving 14 bases between them. CDR3 in amino acids: CASSLGAGWRDTQYF. DNA for the CDR3: TGTGCCAGCAGCTTAGGGGCAGGCTGGAGGGATACGCAGTATTTT.

V usage is TRBV7-2 and J usage is TRBJ1-2, with D possibly being TRBD1 (6 bases). This CDR3 spans 13 amino acids. The germline gives CDR1 SGHTA, CDR2 FQGNSA. Trimming took off 5 bases at V and 8 bases at J, with 15 bases between the two ends. CDR3 in amino acids: CASSPDRYQGYTF. The CDR3 DNA reads TGTGCCAGCAGCCCGGACAGATATCAAGGCTACACCTTC. Together with reference TRBV7-2 and TRBJ1-2, the CDR3 gives the full variable domain: GAGVSQSPSNKVTEKGKDVELRCDPISGHTALYWYRQSLGQGLEFLIYFQGNSAPDKSGLPSDRFSAERTGGSVSTLTIQRTQQEDSAVYLCASSPDRYQGYTFGSGTRLTVV.

J is TRBJ2-6 and V is TRBV28; a weak D match, TRBD1 (6 bases). The CDR3 has 15 residues. The germline V and J ends were trimmed by 4 bases and 2 bases, with 9 bases remaining between them. CDR1 MDHEN and CDR2 SYDVKM come from the germline V gene. Here the CDR3 reads CASSSRGPGANVLTF. The CDR3 nucleotides read TGTGCCAGCAGTTCCAGGGGACCTGGGGCCAACGTCCTGACTTTC.

J is TRBJ2-1 and V is TRBV5-6, with 9 bases matching TRBD2. The CDR3 is made up of 16 amino acids. CDR1 is SGHDT and CDR2 is YYEEEE in the germline V gene. V lost 1 base, J lost 1 base, and 3 bases stayed unmatched. The CDR3 here is CASSLRLAGSYNEQFF. DNA for the CDR3: TGTGCCAGCAGCTTGAGGCTAGCGGGGTCCTACAATGAGCAGTTCTTC.

This clone has only a few counts. The V and J genes are TRBV11-2 and TRBJ1-2, with 8 bases matching TRBD1. The germline CDR1 and CDR2 sequences are SGHAT and FQNNGV. J gave up 0 bases and V 3 bases, and 3 bases lay outside the gene matches. The CDR3 contains 15 residues. In DNA, the CDR3 is TGTGCCAGCAGCTTCTGGGACAGGCCTAACTATGGCTACACCTTC. This sequence encodes CASSFWDRPNYGYTF. The complete variable domain, with remaining parts taken from reference TRBV11-2 and TRBJ1-2, reads EAGVAQSPRYKIIEKRQSVAFWCNPISGHATLYWYQQILGQGPKLLIQFQNNGVVDDSQLPKDRFSAERLKGVDSTLKIQPAKLEDSAVYLCASSFWDRPNYGYTFGSGTRLTVV.

CDR3 amino acids: CASSVAASGSPGQETQYF. CDR3 nucleotides: TGTGCCAGCAGCGTAGCGGCTAGCGGGAGTCCCGGGCAGGAGACCCAGTACTTC. This rearrangement joins TRBV9 to TRBJ2-5; 10 positions match TRBD2. This CDR3 has 18 amino acids. Germline V lookup: CDR1 SGDLS, CDR2 YYNGEE. J gave up 5 bases and V 0 bases, and 13 bases lay outside the gene matches.

This clone appeared once. The chain combines TRBV30 with TRBJ1-1; tentatively, D is TRBD1 (6 bases). Germline CDR1 is GTSNPN and CDR2 is SVGIG (reference sequence). The ends were cut back, 3 bases at V and 0 bases at J, with 20 bases in the middle. The CDR3 totals 17 residues. The CDR3 sequence is CAWSPKQGESMNTEAFF. For the CDR3, the DNA is TGTGCCTGGAGCCCTAAACAGGGTGAGTCTATGAACACTGAAGCTTTCTTT.

The chain links TRBV5-5 to TRBJ1-2; D is perhaps TRBD1 (6 bases). The germline V gene encodes CDR1 SGHKS and CDR2 YYEKEE (reference sequence). Trimming pared 4 bases from V and 4 bases from J, leaving 17 bases between. The CDR3 is 15 residues long. The CDR3: CASSPRGMGSYGYTF. In nucleotides, the CDR3 is TGTGCCAGCAGCCCTAGGGGGATGGGCTCCTATGGCTACACCTTC.